In this sample, the clone carrying this TCR beta chain turned up a few times. What it recognizes is unknown. The immunoSEQ assay was version 4, run in survey mode. Sequenced by immunoSEQ multiplex PCR; TCRdb stores in-frame clones only, minus some. The sample contains tens of thousands of clones, more than 70% of which appear only once. The stimulus was an HIV-1 Gag 15-mer peptide pool, 0.85 to 1 ug/peptide/mL. Sorted nonresponding memory CD4+ T cells were CD40L-negative, CD69-negative, CD45RO-high. The data were obtained in a study of persistence of HIV-infected CD4 T cells. About the study: Up to about 200 mL blood was drawn at multiple time points; a couple of donors had single-time leukapheresis.

Study-wide points: Degenerate expanded CDR3beta sequences were enriched among CMV- and Gag-responding cells.

Germline values: CDR1 SEHNR, CDR2 FQNEAQ (reference sequence). V lost 5 bases and J lost 5, with 12 bases in between. This CDR3 spans 13 amino acids. V usage is TRBV7-9 and J usage is TRBJ1-1; D ambiguous. Sequences were derived from CD4+ T cells sorted from PBMCs after 18-hour stimulation, sampled from a patient who received antiretroviral therapy. The receptor was isolated from an adult man with HIV who was CMV-seropositive. The CDR3 is CASSQGLGTEAFF. CDR3 coding DNA: TGTGCCAGCAGCCAAGGCTTGGGGACTGAAGCTTTCTTT.